This T cell receptor beta chain is drawn from a study of CD8 T cells in Susac syndrome. This clonotype is a singleton in its sample. Random hexamers were used to reverse transcribe an amount of roughly 0.45 to 1 ug RNA. One entry per CDR3 protein results from TCRdb running MiXCR on the immunoSEQ multiplex PCR reads. The sample contains 250,000 or so distinct CDR3 sequences, around 95% of which appear only once. It was treatment-naive patients with stable or active relapsing-remitting disease who made up the multiple sclerosis controls. TEMRA cells underwent FACS enrichment and CD8+ and CD4+ T cells underwent negative isolation. CDR1 is KGHSH and CDR2 is LQKENI in the germline V gene. Germline trimming cut 3 bases from V and 2 bases from J; bases unmatched to any gene: 7. The CDR3 has 16 amino acids.

The specimen was CD4+ T cells from PBMCs. V gene TRBV18 combines with J gene TRBJ2-5; 9 positions match TRBD1. The TCR comes from a human donor with multiple sclerosis. The CDR3 DNA sequence: TGTGCCAGCTCACCCCTGGGACAGGGCATACAAGAGACCCAGTACTTC. It encodes CASSPLGQGIQETQYF.